The rows below give T cell receptor beta chains drawn from one sample of a study of T cells expressing NK-cell markers. TCRdb re-called the 5' RACE reads and gives one entry per CDR3 protein, without DNA. Its clone listing holds a few hundred thousand distinct CDR3 sequences. Sequencing input: blood T cells: a sorted CD56 or NKG2C T cell subset, CD4+ or CD8+ T cells, or bulk PBMC T cells (not recorded which). Receptors originate from a man aged 18 to 35 in good health. Both conserved end residues are part of each CDR3. Fields, in order: V gene, J gene, CDR3 protein.

v_gene: TRBV14
j_gene: TRBJ2-5
CDR3aa: CASSPGLLQYF

v_gene: TRBV29-1
j_gene: TRBJ1-4
CDR3aa: CSANEGEKLFF

v_gene: TRBV29-1
j_gene: TRBJ2-7
CDR3aa: CSVDRDRGREQYF

v_gene: TRBV3-1
j_gene: TRBJ2-3
CDR3aa: CASSQAERDDTDTQYF

v_gene: TRBV20-1
j_gene: TRBJ2-1
CDR3aa: CSASGRAHSNEQFF

v_gene: TRBV13
j_gene: TRBJ2-5
CDR3aa: CASSPEGEETQYF

v_gene: TRBV11-2
j_gene: TRBJ2-7
CDR3aa: CASSFRFRQGRFYEQYF

v_gene: TRBV24-1
j_gene: TRBJ2-2
CDR3aa: CATSDLGLAGNTGELFF

v_gene: TRBV6-5
j_gene: TRBJ2-5
CDR3aa: CASSYRTLGETQYF

v_gene: TRBV29-1
j_gene: TRBJ2-5
CDR3aa: CSVDIIGETQYF

v_gene: TRBV20-1
j_gene: TRBJ2-4
CDR3aa: CSASAGGRVKNIQYF

v_gene: TRBV24-1
j_gene: TRBJ2-2
CDR3aa: CATRGQGIKDTGELFF

v_gene: TRBV29-1
j_gene: TRBJ1-1
CDR3aa: CSVGLLAGALEAFF

v_gene: TRBV29-1
j_gene: TRBJ2-2
CDR3aa: CSVEGLAGSHPTGELFF

v_gene: TRBV5-1
j_gene: TRBJ2-3
CDR3aa: CASSLAGTSGTTDTQYF

v_gene: TRBV27
j_gene: TRBJ2-5
CDR3aa: CASSSLAGETQYF

v_gene: TRBV14
j_gene: TRBJ2-7
CDR3aa: CASSQGRTYEQYF

v_gene: TRBV2
j_gene: TRBJ2-1
CDR3aa: CASILQALDSYNEQFF

v_gene: TRBV21-1
j_gene: TRBJ2-6
CDR3aa: CASSTSTEPNSGANVLTF

v_gene: TRBV7-2
j_gene: TRBJ2-3
CDR3aa: CASSPGGTDTQYF

v_gene: TRBV2
j_gene: TRBJ2-1
CDR3aa: CASSPGLAGVRAYNEQFF

v_gene: TRBV6-5
j_gene: TRBJ1-1
CDR3aa: CASSFGTNRLTYDTEAFF

v_gene: TRBV10-3
j_gene: TRBJ2-7
CDR3aa: CAISGTGTEQYF

v_gene: TRBV5-1
j_gene: TRBJ2-5
CDR3aa: CASSFDGGLAQYF

v_gene: TRBV4-2
j_gene: TRBJ2-1
CDR3aa: CASSRSGTSGRVGYNEQFF

v_gene: TRBV11-3
j_gene: TRBJ2-1
CDR3aa: CATSPALASYNEQFF

v_gene: TRBV12-3/TRBV12-4
j_gene: TRBJ2-1
CDR3aa: CASKSLAGVMNEQFF

v_gene: TRBV6-2/TRBV6-3
j_gene: TRBJ2-2
CDR3aa: CASNASPNTGELFF

v_gene: TRBV15
j_gene: TRBJ2-7
CDR3aa: CATSRDGEQYF

v_gene: TRBV5-1
j_gene: TRBJ2-3
CDR3aa: CASSPPLAGGPDTQYF

v_gene: TRBV7-2
j_gene: TRBJ1-1
CDR3aa: CASSASRGPNTEAFF

v_gene: TRBV10-3
j_gene: TRBJ1-1
CDR3aa: CAISDPGTVNTEAFF

v_gene: TRBV7-2
j_gene: TRBJ2-1
CDR3aa: CASSLGNFQLFF

v_gene: TRBV27
j_gene: TRBJ2-2
CDR3aa: CASSYGLAGGRSWELFF

v_gene: TRBV6-2/TRBV6-3
j_gene: TRBJ2-2
CDR3aa: CASSYSGTGRNTGELFF

v_gene: TRBV7-2
j_gene: TRBJ2-1
CDR3aa: CASSSSPLGEQFF

v_gene: TRBV9
j_gene: TRBJ2-5
CDR3aa: CASSVAGGRNRETQYF

v_gene: TRBV5-1
j_gene: TRBJ2-3
CDR3aa: CASSRGGDTDTQYF

v_gene: TRBV5-1
j_gene: TRBJ2-5
CDR3aa: CASSSQDRGRETQYF

v_gene: TRBV6-2/TRBV6-3
j_gene: TRBJ1-5
CDR3aa: CASNPRPDNQPQHF

v_gene: TRBV29-1
j_gene: TRBJ1-2
CDR3aa: CSIPGDGNTNYGYTF

v_gene: TRBV10-3
j_gene: TRBJ2-3
CDR3aa: CAIGQGKDTQYF

v_gene: TRBV27
j_gene: TRBJ2-6
CDR3aa: CASSLSPGANVLTF

v_gene: TRBV7-9
j_gene: TRBJ1-2
CDR3aa: CASSRGAGGAYGYTF

v_gene: TRBV20-1
j_gene: TRBJ2-3
CDR3aa: CSAESLGLAGDDQDTQYF

v_gene: TRBV4-1
j_gene: TRBJ2-2
CDR3aa: CASSQVLTNTGELFF

v_gene: TRBV6-1
j_gene: TRBJ2-1
CDR3aa: CASSEGEDRYNEQFF

v_gene: TRBV7-9
j_gene: TRBJ2-1
CDR3aa: CASRYGGGRYNEQFF

v_gene: TRBV6-2/TRBV6-3
j_gene: TRBJ2-1
CDR3aa: CASSYSRSSYNEQFF

v_gene: TRBV12-5
j_gene: TRBJ2-1
CDR3aa: CASAGGAVYNEQFF

v_gene: TRBV11-1
j_gene: TRBJ2-1
CDR3aa: CASSLVPGRSGSSYNEQFF

v_gene: TRBV7-2
j_gene: TRBJ2-2
CDR3aa: CASSPLAGTGELFF

v_gene: TRBV15
j_gene: TRBJ1-5
CDR3aa: CATSRDDRNNQPQHF

v_gene: TRBV2
j_gene: TRBJ2-5
CDR3aa: CASTGEILVETQYF

v_gene: TRBV12-3/TRBV12-4
j_gene: TRBJ2-1
CDR3aa: CASSLGLREPYNEQFF

v_gene: TRBV2
j_gene: TRBJ1-6
CDR3aa: CASSRWETVSLHF

v_gene: TRBV29-1
j_gene: TRBJ2-2
CDR3aa: CSCTSGSVSGELFF

v_gene: TRBV29-1
j_gene: TRBJ2-1
CDR3aa: CSVGLAGGRYNEQFF

v_gene: TRBV6-1
j_gene: TRBJ2-1
CDR3aa: CASSDGQGVMNEQFF

v_gene: TRBV5-5
j_gene: TRBJ1-5
CDR3aa: CASSPGTGRQPQHF